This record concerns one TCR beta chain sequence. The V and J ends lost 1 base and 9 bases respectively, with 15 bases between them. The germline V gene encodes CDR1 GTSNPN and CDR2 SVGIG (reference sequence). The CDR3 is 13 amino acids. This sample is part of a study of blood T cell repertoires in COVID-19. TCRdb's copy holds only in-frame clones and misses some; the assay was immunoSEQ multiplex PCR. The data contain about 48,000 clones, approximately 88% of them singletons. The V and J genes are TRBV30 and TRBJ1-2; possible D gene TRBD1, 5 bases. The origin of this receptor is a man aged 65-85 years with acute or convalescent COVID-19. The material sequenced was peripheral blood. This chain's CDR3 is CAWSADSRGSYTF. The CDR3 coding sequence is TGTGCCTGGAGTGCCGACAGTAGAGGAAGCTACACCTTC.